This T cell receptor (beta chain) was recorded in a study of shared clonotypes between healthy human individuals. Study-level information: Per donor, CD8 memory used one plate, CD8 naive used two, CD4 memory used three and CD4 naive used three.

The germline CDR1 and CDR2 sequences are ENHRY and SYGVKD. The CDR3 totals 15 residues. V lost 0 bases to trimming and J lost 4 bases, with 12 bases between them. Study-wide results and caveats: What rarefaction showed was incomplete sorted-subset sequencing despite large depth. In having few donors, the study represented limited genetic and exposure-history diversity.

Some clones are missing from TCRdb's copy, which holds only in-frame ones; the method was immunoSEQ multiplex PCR. The profile covers about 2.1 million clones, with about 92% appearing a single time and around 1.7% taken by the ten largest. About this clone itself: As yet, its antigen is unknown.

The naive CD8 subset, CD45RO-negative cells positively selected for CCR7, excluded terminally differentiated effector memory CD45RA+ cells. V usage is TRBV10-3 and J usage is TRBJ1-2; no clear D gene. The receptor was derived from a man between 18 and 29 years old in good health. Some clones in this sample may be carry-over from other donors' samples. Sequencing used naive CD8+ T cells from PBMCs. CDR3 sequence reads: CAISESTTLGYGYTF. The CDR3 DNA reads as TGTGCCATCAGTGAGTCGACAACCCTGGGCTATGGCTACACCTTC.